The 21 T cell receptor beta chains listed next were all sequenced from one sample in a study of blood T cell repertoires in COVID-19. Generated by immunoSEQ multiplex PCR, the TCRdb table keeps only in-frame clones and is missing some. The data contain about 170,000 clones, 70% to 90% of them singletons. Sequences were obtained from peripheral blood. These receptors originate from a man aged 40-49 years who had recovered from COVID-19.

The rearrangement joins TRBV19 to TRBJ2-7, with D possibly being TRBD2 (6 bases). The germline CDR1 and CDR2 sequences are LNHDA and SQIVND (reference sequence). V was cut by 5 bases and J by 7 bases, with 12 bases left in between. This CDR3 is built from 12 residues. CDR3 sequence reads: CASSLRLGEQYF. The CDR3 DNA is TGTGCCAGTAGTCTCCGACTAGGTGAGCAGTACTTC.

The chain employs TRBV6-1 and TRBJ1-4; D is unresolved. CDR1 is MNHNS and CDR2 is SASEGT in the germline V gene. The V end was cut by 0 bases, the J end by 8 bases, with 16 bases between. This CDR3 spans 16 amino acids. The chain's CDR3 is CASSEAPSPGWEKLFF. In DNA form, the CDR3 reads TGTGCCAGCAGTGAAGCCCCATCGCCGGGGTGGGAAAAACTGTTTTTT.

The chain links TRBV18 to TRBJ1-1; TRBD1 is a possible D gene (5 bases). The germline V and J ends were trimmed by 1 base and 4 bases, with 13 bases remaining between them. This CDR3 is 15 amino acids long. Per the germline V gene, CDR1 is KGHSH and CDR2 is LQKENI. CDR3: CASSPRWGPSTEAFF. The DNA for the CDR3 is TGTGCCAGCTCACCACGGTGGGGCCCAAGCACTGAAGCTTTCTTT. Full variable domain (remainder filled in from reference TRBV18 and TRBJ1-1): NAGVMQNPRHLVRRRGQEARLRCSPMKGHSHVYWYRQLPEEGLKFMVYLQKENIIDESGMPKERFSAEFPKEGPSILRIQQVVRGDSAAYFCASSPRWGPSTEAFFGQGTRLTVV.

This chain uses TRBV15 with TRBJ2-2; TRBD1 aligns across 7 bases. Looked up from germline, CDR1 is LNHNV and CDR2 is YYDKDF (reference sequence). This CDR3 has 14 amino acids. V dropped 1 base and J dropped 5; count of bases not matched to a gene: 1. CDR3 DNA sequence: TGTGCCACCAGCAGAGGGGGACAGACCGGGGAGCTGTTTTTT. Translating it yields CATSRGGQTGELFF.

As DNA, the CDR3 is TGTGCCAGCAGCAAAAAGGACAGTTCCTACGAGCAGTACTTC. This translates into CASSKKDSSYEQYF. V is TRBV5-4 and J is TRBJ2-7; TRBD1 is a possible D gene (6 bases). V lost 4 bases and J lost 1, with 12 bases in between. The CDR3 contains 14 residues. The germline gives CDR1 SGHNT, CDR2 YYREEE (reference sequence).

This rearrangement joins TRBV6-5 to TRBJ2-5, with 7 bases aligning to TRBD2. The CDR3 extends over 14 amino acids. The junction had 7 bases not matched to a gene; V was cut back by 5 bases and J by 4 bases. Germline V gene lookup returns CDR1 MNHEY and CDR2 SVGAGI. In DNA form, the CDR3 reads TGTGCCAGCAGTCCCCGGGGGGTGAGAGAGACCCAGTACTTC. This gives the protein CASSPRGVRETQYF.

The V and J genes are TRBV7-2 and TRBJ2-5; D is perhaps TRBD2 (5 bases). V lost 1 base and J 4 bases, leaving 13 bases between the germline ends. The CDR3 contains 15 residues. Germline CDR1 and CDR2: SGHTA and FQGNSA. This chain's CDR3 is CASSLEGASAETQYF. The CDR3 DNA reads TGTGCCAGCAGCTTAGAGGGAGCTTCAGCAGAGACCCAGTACTTC.

This clone was observed once. This chain connects TRBV5-4 to TRBJ1-1; D possibly corresponds to TRBD1 (6 bases). CDR3 length equals 16 residues. Germline-derived CDR1 and CDR2 are SGHNT and YYREEE (reference sequence). The ends were cut back, 3 bases at V and 5 bases at J, with 20 bases in the middle. CDR3 region: CASSWDTITGKTEAFF. CDR3 in DNA: TGTGCCAGCAGCTGGGACACTATCACGGGGAAAACTGAAGCTTTCTTT.

This clone was counted a single time. The V and J genes are TRBV7-6 and TRBJ1-5; no reliable D call. The CDR3 has 14 amino acids. Germline V gives CDR1 SGHVS, CDR2 FNYEAQ. Trimming stripped 2 bases from V and 5 bases from J, with 10 bases between. CDR3 sequence (DNA): TGTGCCAGCAGCTTACTGCTGGGCGATCAGCCCCAGCATTTT. This encodes CASSLLLGDQPQHF.

In this sample, this clone turned up a few times. The J gene is TRBJ2-7, the V gene TRBV2; TRBD2 aligns across 7 bases. Trimming removed 5 bases from V and 5 bases from J; junction bases left unmatched: 12. Per the germline V gene, CDR1 is SNHLY and CDR2 is FYNNEI. The CDR3 contains 15 residues. The chain's CDR3 is CASSFAGGGADEQYF. CDR3 nucleotides: TGTGCCAGCAGTTTTGCGGGCGGGGGAGCAGACGAGCAGTACTTC.

V usage is TRBV4-2 and J usage is TRBJ2-1, with a weak D call TRBD2 (6 bases). The germline V gene has CDR1 LGHNA and CDR2 YNFKEQ. V was clipped by 0 bases and J by 12 bases, with 15 bases between them. CDR3 length equals 14 residues. The CDR3 sequence: CASSQDKGGIGQFF. CDR3 DNA: TGTGCCAGCAGCCAAGATAAGGGCGGGATCGGGCAGTTCTTC.

This rearrangement joins TRBV4-2 to TRBJ2-3; 11 nucleotides align to TRBD2. The CDR3 covers 18 residues. The V gene's germline CDR1 is LGHNA and CDR2 YNFKEQ. Unmatched junction bases numbered 7, after V lost 1 base and J lost 1 base. CDR3 loop: CASSQVRGSGRGTDTQYF. CDR3 nucleotide sequence: TGTGCCAGCAGCCAAGTCCGGGGTAGCGGGAGGGGCACAGATACGCAGTATTTT.

J is TRBJ2-1 and V is TRBV27; tentative D call: TRBD2 (6 bases). Germline loops: CDR1 MNHEY, CDR2 SMNVEV (reference sequence). This CDR3 has 12 amino acids. V dropped 5 bases and J dropped 7 bases, with 9 bases sitting between them. DNA for the CDR3: TGTGCCAGCAGTCCCGGGGGAAATGAGCAGTTCTTC. It specifies CASSPGGNEQFF.

The rearrangement links TRBV3-1 (or the pseudogene TRBV3-2) to TRBJ2-1; 13 bases line up with TRBD2. Germline lookup yields CDR1 LGHDT and CDR2 YNNKEL (reference sequence). The CDR3 spans 19 residues. V was clipped by 2 bases and J by 0 bases; unmatched bases: 7. CDR3 sequence (DNA): TGTGCCAGCAGCCAACCCAGACTAGCGGGAGGTAGCTCCTACAATGAGCAGTTCTTC. Amino acid sequence: CASSQPRLAGGSSYNEQFF.

V and J are TRBV28 and TRBJ2-5, with 11 bases aligning to TRBD1. V was clipped by 4 bases and J by 5 bases; unmatched bases: 9. Germline-derived CDR1 and CDR2 are MDHEN and SYDVKM. There are 16 residues in the CDR3. CDR3 amino acids: CASSSPGTGGGETQYF. CDR3 bases: TGTGCCAGCAGTTCGCCCGGGACAGGGGGAGGGGAGACCCAGTACTTC.

V gene TRBV5-1 combines with J gene TRBJ1-5, with D hard to call. The CDR3 spans 14 residues. Germline V gene lookup returns CDR1 SGHRS and CDR2 YFSETQ. Trimming shortened V by 0 bases and J by 1 base, and 5 bases separated the two germline ends. DNA for the CDR3: TGCGCCAGCAGCTTGGGACAAAGCAATCAGCCCCAGCATTTT. Its protein product is CASSLGQSNQPQHF.

The V call is TRBV6-5, the J call TRBJ1-5, with D possibly being TRBD1 (5 bases). V was pared by 6 bases and J by 0 bases, with 9 bases between. Germline CDR1 reads MNHEY; CDR2 reads SVGAGI. The CDR3 totals 14 residues. CDR3 in amino acids: CASRPGDSNQPQHF. The CDR3 DNA follows: TGTGCCAGCAGGCCGGGGGATAGCAATCAGCCCCAGCATTTT.

The chain carries TRBV24-1 and TRBJ1-4; possible D gene TRBD1, 5 bases. In germline, CDR1 is KGHDR, CDR2 SFDVKD. Trimming left V 2 bases short and J 5 bases short, with 23 bases between. The CDR3 has 19 amino acids. The CDR3 region is CATSDWGDGRSPLNEKLFF. The CDR3, as DNA: TGTGCCACCAGTGATTGGGGGGACGGAAGATCGCCCTTGAATGAAAAACTGTTTTTT.

V is TRBV7-2 and J is TRBJ1-4; possibly TRBD1 for D (6 bases). This CDR3 is 16 amino acids long. V lost 6 bases and J lost 0, with 14 bases in between. CDR1 and CDR2 (germline): SGHTA, FQGNSA. The CDR3 reads CASSFYGGSTNEKLFF. CDR3 in DNA: TGTGCCAGCAGTTTTTATGGGGGCTCAACTAATGAAAAACTGTTTTTT.

J is TRBJ2-7 and V is TRBV28, with D possibly matching TRBD2 (5 bases). The V gene lost 7 bases and the J gene lost 7 bases, with 14 bases spanning the gap. Germline values: CDR1 MDHEN, CDR2 SYDVKM. CDR3 length: 12 amino acids. The CDR3: CASNRASGEQYF. CDR3 nucleotides: TGTGCCAGCAATCGGGCTTCGGGAGAGCAGTACTTC.

The V call is TRBV7-2, the J call TRBJ1-1, with D unclear. The CDR3 runs to 14 residues. Germline assignment: CDR1 SGHTA and CDR2 FQGNSA. The V end lost 2 bases, the J end lost 1 base, and 8 bases lay between the germline ends. CDR3 bases: TGTGCCAGCAGCTTACGGCGGTCGAACACTGAAGCTTTCTTT. Encoded protein: CASSLRRSNTEAFF.